Shown below are 26 T cell receptor beta chains from a single sample sequenced in a study of T cells in Graves' hyperthyroidism and ophthalmopathy. Regions amplified from RNA transcripts were the TCR beta CDR3 regions. Using the HTBI primer set, a first-round RT-PCR was run on the TCR CDR3. TCRdb redid the calling of the multiplex PCR reads with MiXCR, one entry per CDR3 protein. The top ten clones hold roughly a third of a sample with about 640,000 distinct CDR3 sequences, less than 25% of them seen once. What was sequenced was blood. The origin of the receptors is a man younger than 45 with Graves' ophthalmopathy.

This clonotype was seen repeatedly, ten times or more. The chain uses TRBV6-1 and TRBJ1-1; D not resolved. V dropped 5 bases and J dropped 4 bases, with 14 bases sitting between them. The CDR3 has 14 residues. The V gene's germline CDR1 is MNHNS and CDR2 SASEGT. The CDR3 coding sequence is TGTGCCAGCAGTTGGAGGCAGCCCCTCACTGAAGCTTTCTTT. It translates to CASSWRQPLTEAFF.

This chain connects TRBV12-3 or TRBV12-4 to TRBJ2-1; perhaps TRBD1 as D (6 bases). The CDR3 length is 17 residues. Trimming stripped 5 bases from V and 8 bases from J, with 25 bases between. The CDR3 sequence is CASSPWGQTRRGDEQFF. CDR3 nucleotide sequence: TGTGCCAGCAGTCCCTGGGGGCAAACTAGGAGAGGAGATGAGCAGTTCTTC.

The sample holds many counts of this clonotype. The genes are TRBV5-8 and TRBJ2-7; D is unresolved. V was clipped by 2 bases and J by 6 bases, with 12 bases between them. The CDR3 has 13 residues. Germline CDR1 SGHTS, CDR2 YDEGEE. CDR3 sequence reads: CASSFRTASEQYF. CDR3 DNA: TGTGCCAGCAGCTTTCGCACGGCGAGCGAGCAGTACTTC. Supplemented by reference TRBV5-8 and TRBJ2-7, the full variable domain reads EAGVTQSPTHLIKTRGQQATLRCSPISGHTSVYWYQQALGLGLQFLLWYDEGEERNRGNFPPRFSGRQFPNYSSELNVNALELEDSALYLCASSFRTASEQYFGPGTRLTVT.

As regards this clonotype: A single base separates this from a much larger clone, so it may be a read error. This sequence joins TRBV11-2 and TRBJ2-5, with 9 nucleotides matching TRBD2. V gave up 6 bases and J gave up 9 bases; unmatched junction bases: 11. Germline V gene lookup returns CDR1 SGHAT and CDR2 FQNNGV. This CDR3 contains 14 residues. The CDR3 DNA sequence: TGTGCCAGCAGTCAACAGCGGACTAGCGAGGCCCAGTACTTC. It yields the protein CASSQQRTSEAQYF.

The rearrangement joins TRBV20-1 to TRBJ2-5, with unresolved D. The V gene's germline CDR1 is DFQATT and CDR2 SNEGSKA (reference sequence). The CDR3 loop spans 16 amino acids. V was trimmed by 0 bases and J by 4 bases, leaving 18 bases between them. CDR3 in DNA: TGCAGTGCTAGAGATAGGCTGACCTCGCTTGGAGAGACCCAGTACTTC. As protein: CSARDRLTSLGETQYF.

There are a few counts of this clonotype. The chain has TRBV28 and TRBJ2-2; D is ambiguous. Germline V CDR1 and CDR2: MDHEN, SYDVKM. The V end lost 3 bases, the J end lost 0 bases, and 11 bases lay between the germline ends. There are 16 residues in the CDR3. The CDR3 nucleotides read TGTGCCAGCAGTTTCGGGCCACCTGCGAACACCGGGGAGCTGTTTTTT. Translating it yields CASSFGPPANTGELFF.

The chain recombines TRBV28 with TRBJ2-7, with D possibly being TRBD2 (5 bases). The V and J ends lost 3 bases and 4 bases respectively, with 22 bases between them. From germline, CDR1 is MDHEN and CDR2 SYDVKM. There are 17 residues in the CDR3. CDR3 amino acids: CASSFPYRALTGYEQYF. The CDR3 DNA reads as TGTGCCAGCAGTTTTCCCTATCGGGCCCTGACGGGGTACGAGCAGTACTTC.

This clonotype was recorded a few times. The V gene is TRBV10-3, the J gene TRBJ2-7, with 13 bases lining up with TRBD2. The CDR3 totals 16 residues. Germline CDR1 reads ENHRY; CDR2 reads SYGVKD. Unmatched junction bases numbered 5, after V lost 0 bases and J lost 6 bases. CDR3 region: CAISESFGLAGVEQYF. The CDR3 DNA follows: TGTGCCATCAGTGAGTCGTTCGGACTAGCGGGAGTCGAGCAGTACTTC.

The sample holds many counts of this clonotype. The chain links TRBV3-1 to TRBJ1-2; D possibly corresponds to TRBD1 (6 bases). Germline V gene lookup returns CDR1 LGHDT and CDR2 YNNKEL (reference sequence). The CDR3 covers 14 residues. Between the trimmed V and J ends, which lost 1 base and 7 bases, there was a span of 13 bases. This CDR3 reads CASSQGPRGAGYTF. In DNA, the CDR3 is TGTGCCAGCAGCCAAGGGCCTCGGGGGGCTGGCTACACCTTC.

This clonotype was counted a single time. The J gene is TRBJ1-5, the V gene TRBV19, with a tentative D call TRBD1 (6 bases). CDR1 and CDR2 (germline): LNHDA, SQIVND (reference sequence). The CDR3 has 14 amino acids. Trimming left V 7 bases short and J 5 bases short, with 15 bases between. The CDR3 DNA sequence: TGTGCCAGTAACCTACAGGGCCGGGATCAGCCCCAGCATTTT. Protein: CASNLQGRDQPQHF.

In its sample, this clonotype was seen a few times. The chain couples TRBV5-6 to TRBJ1-2, with TRBD1 as a possible D gene (6 bases). The CDR3 covers 14 residues. With 4 bases removed from V and 8 bases from J, the gap between germline ends came to 18 bases. Per the germline V gene, CDR1 is SGHDT and CDR2 is YYEEEE. CDR3 DNA: TGTGCCAGCAGCACAGGGACCGCCTCTGGAGGCTACACCTTC. Translating gives CASSTGTASGGYTF.

This clonotype was observed a few times. V gene TRBV11-1 combines with J gene TRBJ2-1; TRBD2 might be the D (6 bases). Germline values: CDR1 SGHAT, CDR2 FQDESV (reference sequence). V lost 1 base and J lost 3, with 10 bases in between. The CDR3 has 15 amino acids. The CDR3 here is CASSLEGRDYNEQFF. The CDR3 DNA is TGTGCCAGCAGCTTAGAGGGGCGGGACTACAATGAGCAGTTCTTC.

The chain couples TRBV14 to TRBJ2-1, with TRBD2 matching 11 bases. The CDR3 runs to 21 residues. Germline V CDR1 and CDR2: SGHDN, FVKESK. The ends lost 0 bases at V and 7 bases at J; junction bases unmatched: 20. In DNA, the CDR3 is TGTGCCAGCAGCCAAGACAAGGGGGGGATTAGCGGGAGGGCCGGCGTGAATGAGCAGTTCTTC. Its translation: CASSQDKGGISGRAGVNEQFF.

This clonotype was found many times. The chain couples TRBV20-1 to TRBJ2-7; perhaps D is TRBD1 or TRBD2 (5 bases each). Germline V CDR1 and CDR2: DFQATT, SNEGSKA (reference sequence). This CDR3 contains 15 residues. Trimming pared 7 bases from V and 0 bases from J, leaving 19 bases between. The CDR3 loop reads CSVNPGTSSSYEQYF. In nucleotides, the CDR3 is TGCAGTGTAAACCCCGGGACGTCGAGCTCCTACGAGCAGTACTTC.

This chain joins TRBV24-1 and TRBJ2-3, with 11 positions matching TRBD1. Germline assignment: CDR1 KGHDR and CDR2 SFDVKD. Trimming at V came to 4 bases and at J to 4 bases, leaving 6 bases not matched to a gene. The CDR3 length is 16 residues. The CDR3 sequence is CATSDQGTGGPDTQYF. CDR3 sequence (DNA): TGTGCCACCAGTGACCAGGGGACAGGGGGTCCAGATACGCAGTATTTT.

The chain combines TRBV4-2 with TRBJ2-5; D remains unclear. The CDR3 covers 13 residues. V was cut by 1 base and J by 10 bases, with 13 bases left in between. Germline V CDR1 and CDR2: LGHNA, YNFKEQ. Here the CDR3 reads CASSQGSSGVQYF. In DNA form, the CDR3 reads TGTGCCAGCAGCCAAGGCTCCTCTGGTGTCCAGTACTTC.

The table lists this clonotype with a count of one. The V call is TRBV2, the J call TRBJ1-4; D possibly corresponds to TRBD1 (6 bases). The V end lost 5 bases, the J end lost 10 bases, and 23 bases lay between the germline ends. The V gene's germline CDR1 is SNHLY and CDR2 FYNNEI. This CDR3 has 16 amino acids. The CDR3 loop reads CASSLTGSPLVGKLFF. CDR3 bases: TGTGCCAGCAGTCTGACAGGATCTCCTCTCGTAGGAAAACTGTTTTTT.

The chain uses TRBV28 and TRBJ1-1, with 8 bases aligning to TRBD1. V lost 7 bases to trimming and J lost 1 base; unmatched junction nucleotides: 5. The CDR3 length is 14 residues. Per the germline V gene, CDR1 is MDHEN and CDR2 is SYDVKM. CDR3 amino acids: CASTIGQGNTEAFF. CDR3 in DNA: TGTGCCAGCACCATAGGACAGGGGAACACTGAAGCTTTCTTT.

The chain combines TRBV7-9 with TRBJ2-7; 7 bases line up with TRBD2. The germline CDR1 and CDR2 sequences are SEHNR and FQNEAQ (reference sequence). V lost 5 bases to trimming and J lost 4 bases; unmatched junction nucleotides: 11. The CDR3 is made up of 15 amino acids. CDR3: CASSATSPYSYEQYF. The CDR3 DNA is TGTGCCAGCAGCGCGACTAGCCCTTACTCTTACGAGCAGTACTTC.

V is TRBV11-2 and J is TRBJ2-2, with D possibly TRBD2 on 5 matching bases. The CDR3 has 16 amino acids. V lost 2 bases to trimming and J lost 1 base, with 11 bases between them. CDR1 SGHAT and CDR2 FQNNGV come from the germline V gene. The CDR3 DNA reads as TGTGCCAGCAGCTTATCCCATACTAGGAACACCGGGGAGCTGTTTTTT. Encoded protein: CASSLSHTRNTGELFF.

The sample holds a few counts of this clonotype. The genes are TRBV6-1 and TRBJ1-3; no reliable D call. V was cut by 6 bases and J by 0 bases, with 12 bases left in between. Per germline, CDR1 MNHNS and CDR2 SASEGT. This CDR3 has 15 residues. Written as DNA, the CDR3 is TGTGCCAGCAGGATGACGGCAACCTCTGGAAACACCATATATTTT. It encodes CASRMTATSGNTIYF.

The J gene is TRBJ2-3, the V gene TRBV3-1, with D possibly TRBD1 on 5 matching bases. The CDR3 contains 14 residues. The V end lost 4 bases, the J end lost 12 bases, and 20 bases lay between the germline ends. Per the germline V gene, CDR1 is LGHDT and CDR2 is YNNKEL (reference sequence). The CDR3 loop reads CASSRQGETDLQYF. Written as DNA, the CDR3 is TGTGCCAGCAGCCGGCAAGGGGAAACAGACCTCCAGTATTTT.

Regarding this clonotype: A much larger clonotype is one base distant, so this may be a read error. J is TRBJ2-1 and V is TRBV2; TRBD2 agrees at 12 bases. CDR3 length equals 15 residues. V shed 6 bases and J 8 bases; nucleotides not matched to a gene: 8. Germline CDR1 is SNHLY and CDR2 is FYNNEI. CDR3 in amino acids: CASRPASGRGDEQFF. Here the CDR3 DNA reads TGTGCCAGCAGACCAGCTAGCGGGAGGGGGGATGAGCAGTTCTTC.

This clonotype appeared a few times. The chain employs TRBV30 and TRBJ2-7; 10 positions agree with TRBD2. The germline CDR1 and CDR2 sequences are GTSNPN and SVGIG (reference sequence). The CDR3 length is 15 residues. After removal of 0 bases from V and 7 bases from J, the junction contained 9 bases not matched to a gene. CDR3 loop: CAWSVLAGTLGEQYF. For the CDR3, the DNA is TGTGCCTGGAGTGTACTAGCGGGGACCCTCGGGGAGCAGTACTTC.

This clonotype came up many times. V usage is TRBV7-9 and J usage is TRBJ2-2, with D perhaps matching TRBD1 or TRBD2 (5 bases each). The CDR3 runs to 13 residues. Germline V CDR1 and CDR2: SEHNR, FQNEAQ (reference sequence). Trimming left V 11 bases short and J 5 bases short, with 15 bases between. The CDR3 loop is CAGTPVETGELFF. The CDR3 DNA sequence: TGTGCCGGGACCCCCGTTGAGACCGGGGAGCTGTTTTTT.

This rearrangement joins TRBV13 to TRBJ2-3, with TRBD1 matching 8 bases. Unmatched junction bases numbered 3, after V lost 4 bases and J lost 0 bases. Per the germline V gene, CDR1 is PRHDT and CDR2 is FYEKMQ (reference sequence). The CDR3 contains 15 residues. The CDR3 DNA sequence: TGTGCCAGCAGCTCAGGGGGCGTTAGCACAGATACGCAGTATTTT. Residues: CASSSGGVSTDTQYF.